One sample yielded the 3 T cell receptor beta chains listed below, sequenced in a study of spatial heterogeneity in lung cancer. Time point: sample taken at primary tumor resection. TCRdb reanalysed the 5' RACE reads using MiXCR and keeps one entry per CDR3 protein. This sample has 75,000 or so distinct CDR3 sequences, with approximately 8.1% found just once. Sequencing was performed on PBMCs, taken at surgery. These receptors originate from a male donor with early-stage non-small cell lung cancer.

This clonotype occurred a few times. The chain uses TRBV5-1 and TRBJ2-5, with TRBD2 matching over 7 bases. This CDR3 has 14 amino acids. In germline, CDR1 is SGHRS, CDR2 YFSETQ. J gave up 4 bases and V 0 bases, and 3 bases lay outside the gene matches. CDR3 DNA: TGCGCCAGCAGCTTGGAAGGCGGGAGAGAGACCCAGTACTTC. Its protein product is CASSLEGGRETQYF.

This clonotype showed up just a few times. The chain has TRBV12-3 or TRBV12-4 and TRBJ1-2, with a weak D call TRBD1 (6 bases). CDR3 length: 15 residues. The ends were cut back, 4 bases at V and 8 bases at J, with 20 bases in the middle. CDR3 DNA: TGTGCCAGCAGTTCTCCTGGGGGCAGGGGCTGGGGCTACACCTTC. This encodes CASSSPGGRGWGYTF.

The CDR3 is CSAHTGHGKGHNEQFF. Here the CDR3 DNA reads TGCAGTGCCCACACGGGACACGGGAAAGGGCACAATGAGCAGTTCTTC. This chain connects TRBV20-1 to TRBJ2-1, with a possible D match to TRBD1 (6 bases). This CDR3 spans 16 amino acids. Trimming removed 6 bases at V and 5 bases at J, with 23 bases between. Germline assignment: CDR1 DFQATT and CDR2 SNEGSKA (reference sequence).